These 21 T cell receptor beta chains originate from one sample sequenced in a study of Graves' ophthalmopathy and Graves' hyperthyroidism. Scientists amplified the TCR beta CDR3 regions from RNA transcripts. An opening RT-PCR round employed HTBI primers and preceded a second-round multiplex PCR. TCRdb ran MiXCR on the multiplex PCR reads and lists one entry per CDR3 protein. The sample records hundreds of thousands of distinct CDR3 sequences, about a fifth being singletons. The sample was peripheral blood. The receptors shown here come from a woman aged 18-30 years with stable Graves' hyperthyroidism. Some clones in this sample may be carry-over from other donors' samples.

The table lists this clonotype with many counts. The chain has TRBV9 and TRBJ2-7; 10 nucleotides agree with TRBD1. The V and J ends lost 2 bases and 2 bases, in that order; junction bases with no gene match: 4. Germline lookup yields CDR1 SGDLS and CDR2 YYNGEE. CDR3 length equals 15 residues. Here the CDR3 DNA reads TGTGCCAGCAGCGTTGGGACAGGGGCGGCCTACGAGCAGTACTTC. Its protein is CASSVGTGAAYEQYF.

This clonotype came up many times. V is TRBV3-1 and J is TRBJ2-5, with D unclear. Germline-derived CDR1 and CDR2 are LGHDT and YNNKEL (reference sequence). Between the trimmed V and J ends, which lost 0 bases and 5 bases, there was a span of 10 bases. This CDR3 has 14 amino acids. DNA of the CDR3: TGTGCCAGCAGCCAAGAAGGCCAGTGGGAGACCCAGTACTTC. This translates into CASSQEGQWETQYF.

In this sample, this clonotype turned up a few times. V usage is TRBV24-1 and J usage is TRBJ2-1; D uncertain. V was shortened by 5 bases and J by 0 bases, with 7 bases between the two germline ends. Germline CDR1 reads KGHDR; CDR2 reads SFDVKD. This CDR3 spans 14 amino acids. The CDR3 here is CATSGGSSYNEQFF. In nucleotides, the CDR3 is TGTGCCACCAGTGGAGGCTCCTCCTACAATGAGCAGTTCTTC.

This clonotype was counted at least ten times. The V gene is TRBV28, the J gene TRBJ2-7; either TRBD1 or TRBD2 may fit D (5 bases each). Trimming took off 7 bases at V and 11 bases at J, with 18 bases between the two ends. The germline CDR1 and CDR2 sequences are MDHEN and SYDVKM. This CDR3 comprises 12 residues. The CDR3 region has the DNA TGTGCCAGCATGAGGGACGCCGGAGAGGAGTACTTC. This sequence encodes CASMRDAGEEYF.

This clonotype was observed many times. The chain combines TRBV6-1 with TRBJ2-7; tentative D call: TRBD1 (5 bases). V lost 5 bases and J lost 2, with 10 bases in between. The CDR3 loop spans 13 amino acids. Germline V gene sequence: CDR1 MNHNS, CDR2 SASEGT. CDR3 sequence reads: CASSTGFTYEQYF. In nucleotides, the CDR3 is TGTGCCAGCAGTACAGGTTTTACCTACGAGCAGTACTTC.

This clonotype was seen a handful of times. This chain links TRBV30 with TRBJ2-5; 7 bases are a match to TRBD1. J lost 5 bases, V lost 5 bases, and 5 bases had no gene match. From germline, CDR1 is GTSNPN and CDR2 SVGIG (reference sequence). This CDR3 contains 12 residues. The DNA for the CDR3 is TGTGCCTGGCAGGGGGTTGCGGAGACCCAGTACTTC. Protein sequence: CAWQGVAETQYF.

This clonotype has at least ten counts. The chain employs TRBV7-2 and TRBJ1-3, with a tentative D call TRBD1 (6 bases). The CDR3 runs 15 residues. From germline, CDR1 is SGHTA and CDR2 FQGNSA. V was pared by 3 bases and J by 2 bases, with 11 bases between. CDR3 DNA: TGTGCCAGCAGCTTCGGAGGGGGGACTGGAAACACCATATATTTT. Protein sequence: CASSFGGGTGNTIYF.

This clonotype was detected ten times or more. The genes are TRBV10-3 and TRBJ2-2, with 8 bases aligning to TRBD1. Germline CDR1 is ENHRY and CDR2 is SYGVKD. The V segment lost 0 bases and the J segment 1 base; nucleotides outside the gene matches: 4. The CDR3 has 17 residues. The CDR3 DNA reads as TGTGCCATCAGTGAGTCGAGGACAGGGATGAACACCGGGGAGCTGTTTTTT. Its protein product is CAISESRTGMNTGELFF.

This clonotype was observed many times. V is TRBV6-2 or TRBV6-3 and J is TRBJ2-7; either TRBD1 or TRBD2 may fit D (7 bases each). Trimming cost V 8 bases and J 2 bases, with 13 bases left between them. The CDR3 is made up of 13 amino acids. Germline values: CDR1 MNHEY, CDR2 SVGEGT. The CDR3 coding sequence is TGTGCCAGCGAGCGGGACAGAACCTACGAGCAGTACTTC. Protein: CASERDRTYEQYF.

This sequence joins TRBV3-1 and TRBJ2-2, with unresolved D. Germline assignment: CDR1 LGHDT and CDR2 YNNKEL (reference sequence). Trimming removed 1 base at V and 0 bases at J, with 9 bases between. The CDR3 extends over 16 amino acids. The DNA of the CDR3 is TGTGCCAGCAGCCAAGTGTCCGGCGCGAACACCGGGGAGCTGTTTTTT. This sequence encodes CASSQVSGANTGELFF.

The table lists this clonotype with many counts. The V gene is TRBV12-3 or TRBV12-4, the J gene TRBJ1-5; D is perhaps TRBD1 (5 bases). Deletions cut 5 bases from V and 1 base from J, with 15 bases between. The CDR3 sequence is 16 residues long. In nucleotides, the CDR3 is TGTGCCAGCAGTCATCCAGGGAGGGGAAGCAATCAGCCCCAGCATTTT. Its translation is CASSHPGRGSNQPQHF.

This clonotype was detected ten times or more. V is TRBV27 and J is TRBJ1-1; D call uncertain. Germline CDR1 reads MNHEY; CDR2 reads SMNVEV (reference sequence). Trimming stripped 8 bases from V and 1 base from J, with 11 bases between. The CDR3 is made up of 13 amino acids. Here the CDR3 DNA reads TGTGCCAGCCAAAGGACGGAGAACACTGAAGCTTTCTTT. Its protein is CASQRTENTEAFF.

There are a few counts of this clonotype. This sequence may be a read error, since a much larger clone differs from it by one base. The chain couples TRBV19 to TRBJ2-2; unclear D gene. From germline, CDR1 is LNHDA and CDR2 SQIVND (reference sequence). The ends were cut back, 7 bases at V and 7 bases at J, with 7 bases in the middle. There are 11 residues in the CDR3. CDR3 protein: CASKRVGELFF. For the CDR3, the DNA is TGTGCCAGTAAAAGGGTCGGGGAGCTGTTTTTT.

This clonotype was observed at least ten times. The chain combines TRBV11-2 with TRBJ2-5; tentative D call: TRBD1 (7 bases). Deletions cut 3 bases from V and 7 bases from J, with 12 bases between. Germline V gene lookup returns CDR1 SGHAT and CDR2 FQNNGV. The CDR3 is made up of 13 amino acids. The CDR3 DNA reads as TGTGCCAGCAGCTTTTACAGGGGAGGGACCCAGTACTTC. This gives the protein CASSFYRGGTQYF.

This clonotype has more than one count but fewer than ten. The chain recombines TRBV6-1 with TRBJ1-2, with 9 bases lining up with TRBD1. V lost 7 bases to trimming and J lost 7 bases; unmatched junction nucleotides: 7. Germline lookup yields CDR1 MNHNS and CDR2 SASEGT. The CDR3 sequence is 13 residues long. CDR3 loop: CASTMGQGVGYTF. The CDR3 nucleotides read TGTGCCAGCACCATGGGACAGGGAGTTGGCTACACCTTC.

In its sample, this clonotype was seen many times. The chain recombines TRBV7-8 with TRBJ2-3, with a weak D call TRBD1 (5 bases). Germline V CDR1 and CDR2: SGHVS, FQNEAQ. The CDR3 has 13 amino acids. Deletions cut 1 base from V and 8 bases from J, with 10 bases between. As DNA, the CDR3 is TGTGCCAGCAGCTTAGACAGGCACATTACGCAGTATTTT. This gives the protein CASSLDRHITQYF. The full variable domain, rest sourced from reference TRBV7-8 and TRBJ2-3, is GAGVSQSPRYKVAKRGQDVALRCDPISGHVSLFWYQQALGQGPEFLTYFQNEAQLDKSGLPSDRFFAERPEGSVSTLKIQRTQQEDSAVYLCASSLDRHITQYFGPGTRLTVL.

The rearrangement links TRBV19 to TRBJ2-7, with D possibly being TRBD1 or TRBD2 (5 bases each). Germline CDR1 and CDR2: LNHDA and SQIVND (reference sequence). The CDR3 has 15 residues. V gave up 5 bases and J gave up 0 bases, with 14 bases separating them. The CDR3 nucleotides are TGTGCCAGTAGTGGCTACGGGACGGACTCCTACGAGCAGTACTTC. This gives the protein CASSGYGTDSYEQYF.

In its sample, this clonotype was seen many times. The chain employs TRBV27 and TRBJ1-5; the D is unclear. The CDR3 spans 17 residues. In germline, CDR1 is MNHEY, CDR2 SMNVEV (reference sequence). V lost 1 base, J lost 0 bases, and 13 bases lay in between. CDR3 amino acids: CASSLCETLSSNQPQHF. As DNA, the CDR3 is TGTGCCAGCAGTTTATGCGAGACTCTTAGTAGCAATCAGCCCCAGCATTTT.

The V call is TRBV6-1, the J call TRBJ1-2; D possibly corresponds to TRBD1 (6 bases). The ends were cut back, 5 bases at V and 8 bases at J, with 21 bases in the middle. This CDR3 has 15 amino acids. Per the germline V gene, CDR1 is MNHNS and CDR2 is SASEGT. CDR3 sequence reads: CASSPSSEGGRGYTF. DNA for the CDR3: TGTGCCAGCAGTCCCTCCTCGGAGGGGGGCCGGGGCTACACCTTC.

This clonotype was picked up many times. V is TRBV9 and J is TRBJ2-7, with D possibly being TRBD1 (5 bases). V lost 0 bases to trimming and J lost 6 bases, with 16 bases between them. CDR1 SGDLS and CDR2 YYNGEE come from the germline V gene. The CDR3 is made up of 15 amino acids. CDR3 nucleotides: TGTGCCAGCAGCGTAGGGGCGGACAAAAGGGCCGAGCAGTACTTC. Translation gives CASSVGADKRAEQYF.

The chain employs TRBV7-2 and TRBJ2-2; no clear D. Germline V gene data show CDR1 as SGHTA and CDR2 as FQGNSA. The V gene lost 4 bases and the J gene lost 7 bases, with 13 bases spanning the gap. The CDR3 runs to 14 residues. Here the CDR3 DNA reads TGTGCCAGCAGCTCAACAAGGACGGGCGGGGAGCTGTTTTTT. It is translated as CASSSTRTGGELFF.